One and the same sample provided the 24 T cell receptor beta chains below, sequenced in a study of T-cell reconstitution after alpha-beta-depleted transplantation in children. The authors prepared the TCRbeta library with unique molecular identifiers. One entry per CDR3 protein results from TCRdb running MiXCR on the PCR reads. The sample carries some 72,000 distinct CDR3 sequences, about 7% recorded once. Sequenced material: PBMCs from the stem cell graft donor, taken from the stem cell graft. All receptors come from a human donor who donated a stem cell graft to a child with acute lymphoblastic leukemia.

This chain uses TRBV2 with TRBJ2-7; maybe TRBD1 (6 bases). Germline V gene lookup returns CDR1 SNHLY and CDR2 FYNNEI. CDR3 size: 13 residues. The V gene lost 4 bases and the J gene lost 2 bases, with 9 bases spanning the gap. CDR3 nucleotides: TGTGCCAGCAGTGTTCGGGACACCTACGAGCAGTACTTC. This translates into CASSVRDTYEQYF. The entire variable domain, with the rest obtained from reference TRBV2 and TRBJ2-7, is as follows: EPEVTQTPSHQVTQMGQEVILRCVPISNHLYFYWYRQILGQKVEFLVSFYNNEISEKSEIFDDQFSVERPDGSNFTLKIRSTKLEDSAMYFCASSVRDTYEQYFGPGTRLTVT.

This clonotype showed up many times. The DNA for the CDR3 is TGCAGTGGGATAACAGGGGTTTCCACTGAAGCTTTCTTT. As protein: CSGITGVSTEAFF. The rearrangement links TRBV20-1 to TRBJ1-1, with 7 bases aligning to TRBD1. There are 13 residues in the CDR3. Per the germline V gene, CDR1 is DFQATT and CDR2 is SNEGSKA (reference sequence). V was pared by 7 bases and J by 4 bases, with 9 bases of the junction left unmatched.

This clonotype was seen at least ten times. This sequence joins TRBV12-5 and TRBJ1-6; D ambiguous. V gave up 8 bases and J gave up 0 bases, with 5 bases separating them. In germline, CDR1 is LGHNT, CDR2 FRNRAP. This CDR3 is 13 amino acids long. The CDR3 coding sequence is TGTGCTAGTCAGAGCTCCTATAATTCACCCCTCCACTTT. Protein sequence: CASQSSYNSPLHF.

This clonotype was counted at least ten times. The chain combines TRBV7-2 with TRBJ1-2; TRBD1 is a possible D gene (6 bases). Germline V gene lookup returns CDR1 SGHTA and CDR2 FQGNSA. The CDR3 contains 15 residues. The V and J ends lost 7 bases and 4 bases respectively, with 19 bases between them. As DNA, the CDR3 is TGTGCCAGCACCATGGCGGGGGGCGCACTCTATGGCTACACCTTC. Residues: CASTMAGGALYGYTF. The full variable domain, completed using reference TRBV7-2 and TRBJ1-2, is GAGVSQSPSNKVTEKGKDVELRCDPISGHTALYWYRQSLGQGLEFLIYFQGNSAPDKSGLPSDRFSAERTGGSVSTLTIQRTQQEDSAVYLCASTMAGGALYGYTFGSGTRLTVV.

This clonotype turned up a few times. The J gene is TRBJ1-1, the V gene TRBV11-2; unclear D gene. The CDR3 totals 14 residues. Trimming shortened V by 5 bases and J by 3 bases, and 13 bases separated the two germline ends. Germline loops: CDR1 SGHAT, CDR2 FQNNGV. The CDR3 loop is CASSRTHRDTEAFF. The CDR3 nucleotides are TGTGCCAGCAGCCGTACACATCGGGACACTGAAGCTTTCTTT.

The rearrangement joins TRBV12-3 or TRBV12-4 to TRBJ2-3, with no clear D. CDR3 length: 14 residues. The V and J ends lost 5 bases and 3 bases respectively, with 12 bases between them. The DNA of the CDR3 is TGTGCCAGCAGTCCCCGGACGAAAACAGATACGCAGTATTTT. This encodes CASSPRTKTDTQYF.

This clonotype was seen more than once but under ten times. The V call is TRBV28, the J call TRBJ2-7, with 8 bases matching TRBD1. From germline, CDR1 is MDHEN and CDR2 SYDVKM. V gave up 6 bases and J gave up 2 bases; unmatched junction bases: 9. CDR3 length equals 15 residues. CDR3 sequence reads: CASRTPDRAPYEQYF. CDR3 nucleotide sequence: TGTGCCAGCAGGACCCCGGACAGGGCCCCCTACGAGCAGTACTTC.

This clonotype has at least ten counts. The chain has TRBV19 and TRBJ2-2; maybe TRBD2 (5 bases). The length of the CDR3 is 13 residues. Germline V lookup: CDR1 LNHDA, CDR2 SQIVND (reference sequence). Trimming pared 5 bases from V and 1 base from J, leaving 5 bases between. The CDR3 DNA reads TGTGCCAGTAGTGGAGGGAACACCGGGGAGCTGTTTTTT. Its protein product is CASSGGNTGELFF. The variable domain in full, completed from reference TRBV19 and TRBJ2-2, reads DGGITQSPKYLFRKEGQNVTLSCEQNLNHDAMYWYRQDPGQGLRLIYYSQIVNDFQKGDIAEGYSVSREKKESFPLTVTSAQKNPTAFYLCASSGGNTGELFFGEGSRLTVL.

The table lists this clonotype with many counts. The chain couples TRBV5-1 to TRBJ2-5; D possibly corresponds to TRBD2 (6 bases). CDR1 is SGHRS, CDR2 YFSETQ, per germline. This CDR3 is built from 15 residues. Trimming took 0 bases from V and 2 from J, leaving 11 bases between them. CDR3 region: CASSLGDFSQETQYF. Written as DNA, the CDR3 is TGCGCCAGCAGCTTGGGGGACTTCTCACAAGAGACCCAGTACTTC.

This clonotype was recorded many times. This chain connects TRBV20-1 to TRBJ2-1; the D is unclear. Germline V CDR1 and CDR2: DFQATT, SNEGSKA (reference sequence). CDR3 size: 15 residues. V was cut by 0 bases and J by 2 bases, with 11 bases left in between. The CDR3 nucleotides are TGCAGTGCTAGAGAGGGGTTCCGGGCCTACAATGAGCAGTTCTTC. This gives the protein CSAREGFRAYNEQFF.

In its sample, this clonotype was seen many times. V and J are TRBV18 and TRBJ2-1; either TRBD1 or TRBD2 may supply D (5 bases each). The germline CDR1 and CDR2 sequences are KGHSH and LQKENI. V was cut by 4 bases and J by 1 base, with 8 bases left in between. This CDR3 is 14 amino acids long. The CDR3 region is CASSHGASYNEQFF. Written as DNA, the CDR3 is TGTGCCAGCTCACACGGGGCTTCCTACAATGAGCAGTTCTTC.

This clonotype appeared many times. Here the CDR3 reads CASALRTETQYF. CDR3 coding DNA: TGTGCCAGCGCCCTGCGCACGGAGACCCAGTACTTC. The chain combines TRBV28 with TRBJ2-5; no clear D gene. Germline values: CDR1 MDHEN, CDR2 SYDVKM. The CDR3 has 12 residues. V was pared by 8 bases and J by 5 bases, with 12 bases between.

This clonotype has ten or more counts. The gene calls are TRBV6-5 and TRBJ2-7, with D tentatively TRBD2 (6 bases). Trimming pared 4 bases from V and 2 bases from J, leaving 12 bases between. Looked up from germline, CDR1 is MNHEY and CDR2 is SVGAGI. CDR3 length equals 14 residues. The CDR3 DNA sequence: TGTGCCAGCAGTTGGGGAGGAGGAGCCTACGAGCAGTACTTC. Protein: CASSWGGGAYEQYF.

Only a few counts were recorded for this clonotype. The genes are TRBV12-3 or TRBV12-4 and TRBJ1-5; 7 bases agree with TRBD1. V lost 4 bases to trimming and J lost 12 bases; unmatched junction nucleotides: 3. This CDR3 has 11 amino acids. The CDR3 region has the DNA TGTGCCAGCAGTTCAGGGGGGCTCCAGCATTTT. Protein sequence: CASSSGGLQHF.

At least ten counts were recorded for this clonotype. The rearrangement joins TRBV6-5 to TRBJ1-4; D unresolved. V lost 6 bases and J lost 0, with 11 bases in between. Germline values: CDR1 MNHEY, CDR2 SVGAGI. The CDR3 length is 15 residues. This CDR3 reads CASSQDRPTNEKLFF. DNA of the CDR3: TGTGCCAGCAGCCAAGACCGCCCAACTAATGAAAAACTGTTTTTT.

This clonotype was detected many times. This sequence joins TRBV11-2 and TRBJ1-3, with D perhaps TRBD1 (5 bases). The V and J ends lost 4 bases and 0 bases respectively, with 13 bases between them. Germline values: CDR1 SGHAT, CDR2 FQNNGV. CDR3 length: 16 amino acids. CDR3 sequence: CASSSGPLGSGNTIYF. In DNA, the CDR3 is TGTGCCAGCAGCTCGGGACCCCTAGGCTCTGGAAACACCATATATTTT.

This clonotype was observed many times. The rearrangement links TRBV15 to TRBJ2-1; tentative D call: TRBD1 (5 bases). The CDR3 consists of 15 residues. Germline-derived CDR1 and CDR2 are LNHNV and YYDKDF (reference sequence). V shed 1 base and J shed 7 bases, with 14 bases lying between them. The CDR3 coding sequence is TGTGCCACCAGCAGAGTCGGGCAGGGATGGAATGAGCAGTTCTTC. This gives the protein CATSRVGQGWNEQFF.

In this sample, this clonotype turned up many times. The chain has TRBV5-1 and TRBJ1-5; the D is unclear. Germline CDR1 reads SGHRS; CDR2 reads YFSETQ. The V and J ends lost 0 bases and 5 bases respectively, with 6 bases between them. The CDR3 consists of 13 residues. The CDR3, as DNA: TGCGCCAGCAGCTTGGTATCTGATCAGCCCCAGCATTTT. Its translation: CASSLVSDQPQHF.

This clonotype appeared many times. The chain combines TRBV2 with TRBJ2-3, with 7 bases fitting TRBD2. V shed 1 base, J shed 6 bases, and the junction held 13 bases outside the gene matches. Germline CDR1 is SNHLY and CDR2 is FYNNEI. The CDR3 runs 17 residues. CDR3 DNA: TGTGCCAGCAGTGAAGTTTGGGGGGGGAGTAAATCGGATACGCAGTATTTT. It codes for CASSEVWGGSKSDTQYF.

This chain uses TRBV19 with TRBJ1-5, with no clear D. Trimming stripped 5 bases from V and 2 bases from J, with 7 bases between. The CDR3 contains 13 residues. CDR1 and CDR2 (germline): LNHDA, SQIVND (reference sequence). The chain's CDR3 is CASSGLGNQPQHF. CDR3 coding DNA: TGTGCCAGTAGTGGGCTTGGCAATCAGCCCCAGCATTTT.

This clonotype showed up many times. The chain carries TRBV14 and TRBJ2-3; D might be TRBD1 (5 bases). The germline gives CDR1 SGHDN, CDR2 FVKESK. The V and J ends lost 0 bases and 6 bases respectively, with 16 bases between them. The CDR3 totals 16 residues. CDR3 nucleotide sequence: TGTGCCAGCAGCCAAGATCTAACGACAGTTTGGGATACGCAGTATTTT. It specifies CASSQDLTTVWDTQYF. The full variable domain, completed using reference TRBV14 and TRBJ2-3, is EAGVTQFPSHSVIEKGQTVTLRCDPISGHDNLYWYRRVMGKEIKFLLHFVKESKQDESGMPNNRFLAERTGGTYSTLKVQPAELEDSGVYFCASSQDLTTVWDTQYFGPGTRLTVL.

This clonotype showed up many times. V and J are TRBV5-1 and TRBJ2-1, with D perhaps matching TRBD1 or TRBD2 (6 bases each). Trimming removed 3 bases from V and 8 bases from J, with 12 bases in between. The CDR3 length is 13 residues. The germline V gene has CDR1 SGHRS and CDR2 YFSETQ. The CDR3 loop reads CASSSGAGDEQFF. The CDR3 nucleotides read TGCGCCAGCAGCTCGGGGGCCGGGGATGAGCAGTTCTTC.

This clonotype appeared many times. The CDR3 protein is CASSLRGVQGTQYF. The CDR3, as DNA: TGCGCCAGCAGCCTGCGAGGCGTGCAGGGGACCCAGTACTTC. The V gene is TRBV5-1, the J gene TRBJ2-5; possible D gene TRBD1, 5 bases. Trimming left V 4 bases short and J 7 bases short, with 17 bases between. The CDR3 is 14 residues long. Germline V CDR1 and CDR2: SGHRS, YFSETQ.

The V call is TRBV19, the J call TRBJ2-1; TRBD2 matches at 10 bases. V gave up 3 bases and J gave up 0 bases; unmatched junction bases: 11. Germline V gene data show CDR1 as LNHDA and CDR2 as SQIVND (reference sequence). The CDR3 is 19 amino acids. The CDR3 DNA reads TGTGCCAGTAGTATCTTACAAGACGCTAGCGGGAGCTCCTACAATGAGCAGTTCTTC. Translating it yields CASSILQDASGSSYNEQFF.